This T cell receptor beta chain is drawn from a study of response to subunit inactivated influenza vaccine. Whole-study results and caveats: It was the authors' suggestion that each seasonal influenza vaccination recruits few new T cells.

TCRdb used MiXCR to reprocess the RT-PCR reads, holding one entry per CDR3 protein. The sample records under 500,000 distinct CDR3 sequences, 11% being singletons. CDR3 length equals 15 residues. Per the germline V gene, CDR1 is SEHNR and CDR2 is FQNEAQ (reference sequence). Trimming removed 6 bases from V and 7 bases from J, with 22 bases in between. This clonotype has a count of ten or more. Antigen: not known. The V call is TRBV7-9, the J call TRBJ2-7; perhaps TRBD1 as D (6 bases). Sequences were derived from PBMCs from blood, sampled 40 to 50 days after vaccination. This TCR derives from a man aged 45-65 years who received an inactivated influenza vaccine. This CDR3 is CASRGQTGGPGEQYF. CDR3 DNA sequence: TGTGCCAGCAGGGGGCAGACAGGTGGCCCTGGTGAGCAGTACTTC.